A single sample is the source of the 28 T cell receptor beta chains below, sequenced in a study of T-cell memory formation after mild COVID-19 (dated by TCRdb to the early 2020s). The library was made by 5' RACE. Sequencing took place on an Illumina NovaSeq 6000. The public reads were reanalyzed by TCRdb: fastp trimming at Q25, MiXCR alignment, in-frame beta chains only. Every CDR3 protein is listed once, alongside the most common genes and DNA of its rows. The sample table contains 250,000 to 300,000 distinct CDR3 sequences; only one count was recorded for 15% to 20% of them. Around 23% of the sample belongs to the ten largest clones. Sample: PBMCs or a T cell subset sorted from them (not recorded which). These receptors all come from a man aged 18-30 years who had mild COVID-19 (a few samples of this study predate the infection). The sample titles of this study are shuffled in the database, so cell type and time point are left out; the donor was told from shared clones.

This clonotype occurred a few times. The V gene is TRBV4-1, the J gene TRBJ1-6, with TRBD1 as a possible D gene (5 bases). Germline V lookup: CDR1 MGHRA, CDR2 YSYEKL. The CDR3 runs 18 residues. Trimming removed 2 bases at V and 8 bases at J, with 22 bases between. This CDR3 reads CASSQRDPREIIDSPLHF. CDR3 nucleotide sequence: TGCGCCAGCAGCCAACGGGACCCCAGGGAGATAATTGATTCACCCCTCCACTTT.

This chain uses TRBV27 with TRBJ1-5; the D gene is possibly TRBD1 (5 bases). This CDR3 comprises 14 residues. V lost 6 bases to trimming and J lost 6 bases, with 15 bases between them. Germline V lookup: CDR1 MNHEY, CDR2 SMNVEV (reference sequence). The CDR3 coding sequence is TGTGCCAGCAGGGACGGGGGTTTAGGTCAGCCCCAGCATTTT. Translating gives CASRDGGLGQPQHF.

This clonotype was picked up a small number of times. The chain is built from TRBV3-1 and TRBJ1-5; D unresolved. This CDR3 has 13 residues. V was trimmed by 3 bases and J by 2 bases, leaving 5 bases between them. Germline V gives CDR1 LGHDT, CDR2 YNNKEL (reference sequence). CDR3: CASSQSGNQPQHF. DNA for the CDR3: TGTGCCAGCAGCCAGTCGGGCAATCAGCCCCAGCATTTT.

This clonotype was recorded many times. The chain recombines TRBV7-2 with TRBJ2-2, with 10 bases identical to TRBD2. CDR1 is SGHTA, CDR2 FQGNSA, per germline. Trimming removed 1 base from V and 7 bases from J; junction bases left unmatched: 15. This CDR3 is 19 amino acids long. The CDR3 sequence: CASSLEALRGLAVHGELFF. Written as DNA, the CDR3 is TGTGCCAGCAGCTTAGAAGCCCTTCGTGGACTAGCGGTTCACGGGGAGCTGTTTTTT.

This clonotype was detected many times. V gene TRBV30 combines with J gene TRBJ1-5; a weak D match, TRBD1 (5 bases). The CDR3 has 14 amino acids. V was shortened by 4 bases and J by 4 bases, with 14 bases between the two germline ends. Germline V gives CDR1 GTSNPN, CDR2 SVGIG (reference sequence). CDR3 loop: CAWTKGNRNQPQHF. CDR3 coding DNA: TGTGCCTGGACCAAGGGGAACCGGAATCAGCCCCAGCATTTT.

This clonotype has just a few counts. The V call is TRBV4-1, the J call TRBJ2-1; 8 nucleotides line up with TRBD1. Per the germline V gene, CDR1 is MGHRA and CDR2 is YSYEKL. This CDR3 comprises 20 residues. The V gene end was trimmed by 7 bases and the J gene end by 7 bases; junction bases not matched to a gene: 27. CDR3 sequence: CASNPSSRHSDRARWNEQFF. DNA of the CDR3: TGCGCCAGCAACCCCTCATCCCGGCACTCGGACAGGGCGCGCTGGAATGAGCAGTTCTTC.

The chain employs TRBV3-1 and TRBJ1-5; maybe TRBD1 (6 bases). CDR1 and CDR2 (germline): LGHDT, YNNKEL (reference sequence). V dropped 1 base and J dropped 2 bases, with 18 bases sitting between them. The CDR3 is 18 amino acids. CDR3 loop: CASSQGPNRGERNQPQHF. CDR3 DNA: TGTGCCAGCAGCCAAGGTCCAAATAGGGGGGAGCGCAATCAGCCCCAGCATTTT.

This clonotype was observed a handful of times. J is TRBJ1-2 and V is TRBV6-2 or TRBV6-3; D call uncertain. With 2 bases removed from V and 8 bases from J, the gap between germline ends came to 12 bases. Per germline, CDR1 MNHEY and CDR2 SVGEGT. The length of the CDR3 is 13 residues. DNA of the CDR3: TGTGCCAGCAGTTACGTGGGGAGCCGCGGCTACACCTTC. This gives the protein CASSYVGSRGYTF.

A few counts support this clonotype. The J gene is TRBJ1-5, the V gene TRBV29-1; D is unclear. V was trimmed by 4 bases and J by 3 bases, leaving 10 bases between them. This CDR3 region has 13 residues. Germline-derived CDR1 and CDR2 are SQVTM and ANQGSEA. The CDR3 coding sequence is TGCAGCGTTGTATACAGCGTCAATCAGCCCCAGCATTTT. It encodes CSVVYSVNQPQHF.

V gene TRBV7-2 combines with J gene TRBJ1-1; D may be TRBD1 (5 bases). This CDR3 is built from 14 residues. Germline V gene lookup returns CDR1 SGHTA and CDR2 FQGNSA. V lost 1 base and J 5 bases, leaving 11 bases between the germline ends. CDR3 DNA sequence: TGTGCCAGCAGCTTAGAGGGGCAGGAAACTGAAGCTTTCTTT. Translating gives CASSLEGQETEAFF.

This clonotype was recorded many times. The rearrangement links TRBV2 to TRBJ2-2; a possible D gene is TRBD2 (6 bases). V dropped 9 bases and J dropped 4 bases, with 12 bases sitting between them. This CDR3 comprises 13 residues. Germline CDR1 SNHLY, CDR2 FYNNEI. CDR3 coding DNA: TGTGCCAGAGCCGGGGGTGGCACCGGGGAGCTGTTTTTT. Translation gives CARAGGGTGELFF.

The table lists this clonotype with many counts. The CDR3 is CASSLTAAQEKLFF. CDR3 bases: TGTGCCAGCAGTTTGACCGCCGCGCAGGAAAAACTGTTTTTT. The chain combines TRBV12-3 or TRBV12-4 with TRBJ1-4; the D is unclear. V was cut by 3 bases and J by 8 bases, with 13 bases left in between. The CDR3 loop spans 14 amino acids.

The chain combines TRBV2 with TRBJ2-5; tentatively, D is TRBD1 or TRBD2 (6 bases each). Germline V gene data show CDR1 as SNHLY and CDR2 as FYNNEI. The length of the CDR3 is 12 residues. V was pared by 7 bases and J by 10 bases, with 16 bases between. CDR3 sequence reads: CASNFDEGGQYF. CDR3 DNA sequence: TGTGCCAGCAACTTCGACGAGGGGGGCCAGTACTTC.

This clonotype came up a few times. The V gene is TRBV2, the J gene TRBJ2-5, with no clear D. Germline V CDR1 and CDR2: SNHLY, FYNNEI. The V end lost 5 bases, the J end lost 1 base, and 11 bases lay between the germline ends. The CDR3 is 14 residues long. DNA of the CDR3: TGTGCCAGCAGTTTGCAAACACCCCAAGAGACCCAGTACTTC. Amino acids: CASSLQTPQETQYF.

This clonotype was observed a handful of times. The chain employs TRBV7-2 and TRBJ2-5, with 7 positions matching TRBD1. CDR1 and CDR2 (germline): SGHTA, FQGNSA. J lost 4 bases, V lost 3 bases, and 11 bases had no gene match. The CDR3 runs 16 residues. The CDR3 DNA reads as TGTGCCAGCAGCTTGAGAGGGGGCGGCTGGCTAGAGACCCAGTACTTC. The encoded protein is CASSLRGGGWLETQYF. Full variable domain (rest looked up from reference TRBV7-2 and TRBJ2-5): GAGVSQSPSNKVTEKGKDVELRCDPISGHTALYWYRQSLGQGLEFLIYFQGNSAPDKSGLPSDRFSAERTGGSVSTLTIQRTQQEDSAVYLCASSLRGGGWLETQYFGPGTRLLVL.

This clonotype was counted only a few times. The V call is TRBV6-5, the J call TRBJ2-1; D is possibly TRBD1 (6 bases). The germline gives CDR1 MNHEY, CDR2 SVGAGI. The CDR3 has 11 amino acids. Trimming took 7 bases from V and 7 from J, leaving 8 bases between them. The DNA for the CDR3 is TGTGCCAGCAAGGGGGTAAATGAGCAGTTCTTC. Protein product: CASKGVNEQFF.

This clonotype has just a few counts. The chain joins TRBV10-3 to TRBJ2-3; D not resolved. With 6 bases removed from V and 0 bases from J, the gap between germline ends came to 10 bases. CDR3 length: 14 residues. Germline V lookup: CDR1 ENHRY, CDR2 SYGVKD. CDR3 DNA sequence: TGTGCCATCAGCCCACAGCTTAGCACAGATACGCAGTATTTT. This encodes CAISPQLSTDTQYF.

The chain is built from TRBV7-2 and TRBJ2-7, with 8 nucleotides matching TRBD2. V lost 5 bases to trimming and J lost 3 bases; unmatched junction nucleotides: 9. CDR3 length equals 15 residues. CDR1 and CDR2 (germline): SGHTA, FQGNSA. The CDR3 nucleotides are TGTGCCAGCAGCCCTCAGCGGGGGAGCTACTACGAGCAGTACTTC. Translation gives CASSPQRGSYYEQYF.

The chain joins TRBV4-1 to TRBJ1-1; D is unresolved. CDR1 is MGHRA, CDR2 YSYEKL, per germline. The CDR3 has 15 amino acids. Trimming shortened V by 6 bases and J by 1 base, and 15 bases separated the two germline ends. CDR3 DNA: TGCGCCAGCAGGAATCTCATGGACGGGAACACTGAAGCTTTCTTT. As protein: CASRNLMDGNTEAFF.

This clonotype was counted only a few times. The gene calls are TRBV7-2 and TRBJ2-1; D is unclear. CDR1 and CDR2 (germline): SGHTA, FQGNSA. The CDR3 covers 15 residues. V lost 6 bases and J 0 bases, leaving 12 bases between the germline ends. The CDR3 DNA sequence: TGTGCCAGCAGGCCCGCGGAGAGCTCCTACAATGAGCAGTTCTTC. Amino acids: CASRPAESSYNEQFF. Looking up the rest from reference TRBV7-2 and TRBJ2-1 gives the full variable domain: GAGVSQSPSNKVTEKGKDVELRCDPISGHTALYWYRQSLGQGLEFLIYFQGNSAPDKSGLPSDRFSAERTGGSVSTLTIQRTQQEDSAVYLCASRPAESSYNEQFFGPGTRLTVL.

The rearrangement joins TRBV15 to TRBJ1-5; D call uncertain. Germline assignment: CDR1 LNHNV and CDR2 YYDKDF (reference sequence). CDR3 length: 15 amino acids. V lost 5 bases and J 0 bases, leaving 11 bases between the germline ends. The CDR3 is CATSWERNSNQPQHF. In nucleotides, the CDR3 is TGTGCCACCAGCTGGGAGAGGAATAGCAATCAGCCCCAGCATTTT.

This chain connects TRBV5-1 to TRBJ1-1; D unresolved. There are 15 residues in the CDR3. V was shortened by 4 bases and J by 5 bases, with 18 bases between the two germline ends. Germline lookup yields CDR1 SGHRS and CDR2 YFSETQ. The CDR3 nucleotides are TGCGCCAGCAGCCCGGGGTCCCATGAATGGACTGAAGCTTTCTTT. Its protein is CASSPGSHEWTEAFF.

V usage is TRBV7-9 and J usage is TRBJ1-1; the D is unclear. Trimming took off 2 bases at V and 2 bases at J, with 6 bases between the two ends. Germline loops: CDR1 SEHNR, CDR2 FQNEAQ (reference sequence). This CDR3 region has 13 residues. Here the CDR3 reads CASSLITNTEAFF. In DNA, the CDR3 is TGTGCCAGCAGCTTAATCACCAACACTGAAGCTTTCTTT.

The V and J genes are TRBV12-3 or TRBV12-4 and TRBJ1-5; weak D call: TRBD1 (6 bases). This CDR3 is built from 12 residues. Trimming cost V 6 bases and J 7 bases, with 10 bases left between them. The CDR3 is CASSTGGQPQHF. Written as DNA, the CDR3 is TGTGCCAGCAGCACTGGGGGCCAGCCCCAGCATTTT.

The chain is built from TRBV7-2 and TRBJ2-7; D gene ambiguous. CDR3 length equals 14 residues. V was trimmed by 5 bases and J by 2 bases, leaving 13 bases between them. Looked up from germline, CDR1 is SGHTA and CDR2 is FQGNSA. The CDR3 DNA sequence: TGTGCCAGCAGCGCGCGATCCGCAACCTACGAGCAGTACTTC. This gives the protein CASSARSATYEQYF.

This chain joins TRBV6-6 and TRBJ2-1; no definite D call. V lost 4 bases, J lost 5 bases, and 12 bases lay in between. The V gene's germline CDR1 is MNHNY and CDR2 SVGAGI (reference sequence). CDR3 length equals 14 residues. This CDR3 is CASSSAQNNNEQFF. In DNA form, the CDR3 reads TGTGCCAGCAGTTCCGCCCAAAACAACAATGAGCAGTTCTTC.

This clonotype was detected only a few times. The chain joins TRBV5-1 to TRBJ1-3; D gene ambiguous. The germline V gene encodes CDR1 SGHRS and CDR2 YFSETQ. Trimming left V 2 bases short and J 0 bases short, with 6 bases between. CDR3 length: 14 residues. CDR3 sequence: CASSFSDSGNTIYF. Written as DNA, the CDR3 is TGCGCCAGCAGCTTCTCAGACTCTGGAAACACCATATATTTT.

The chain joins TRBV7-9 to TRBJ2-1; D gene ambiguous. Looked up from germline, CDR1 is SEHNR and CDR2 is FQNEAQ (reference sequence). V was cut by 4 bases and J by 4 bases, with 8 bases left in between. CDR3 length equals 13 residues. The CDR3 coding sequence is TGTGCCAGCAGCTGGGCCGCATACAATGAGCAGTTCTTC. It translates to CASSWAAYNEQFF.